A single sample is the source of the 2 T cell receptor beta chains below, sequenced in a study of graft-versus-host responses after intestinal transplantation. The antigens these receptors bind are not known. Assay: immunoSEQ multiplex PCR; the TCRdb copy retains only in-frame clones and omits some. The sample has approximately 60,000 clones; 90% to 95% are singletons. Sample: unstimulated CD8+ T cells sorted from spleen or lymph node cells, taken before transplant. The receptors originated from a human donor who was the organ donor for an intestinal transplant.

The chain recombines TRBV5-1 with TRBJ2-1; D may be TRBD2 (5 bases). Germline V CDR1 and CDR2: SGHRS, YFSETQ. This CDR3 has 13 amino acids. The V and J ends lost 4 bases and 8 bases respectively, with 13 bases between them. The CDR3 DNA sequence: TGCGCCAGCAGCGGAGGTCCGGCGGATGAGCAGTTCTTC. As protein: CASSGGPADEQFF. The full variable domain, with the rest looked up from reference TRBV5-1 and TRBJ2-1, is KAGVTQTPRYLIKTRGQQVTLSCSPISGHRSVSWYQQTPGQGLQFLFEYFSETQRNKGNFPGRFSGRQFSNSRSEMNVSTLELGDSALYLCASSGGPADEQFFGPGTRLTVL.

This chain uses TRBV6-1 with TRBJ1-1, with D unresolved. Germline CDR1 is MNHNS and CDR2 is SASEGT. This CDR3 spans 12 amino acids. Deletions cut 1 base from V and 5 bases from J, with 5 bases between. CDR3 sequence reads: CASSEDGTEAFF. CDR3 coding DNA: TGTGCCAGCAGTGAAGACGGGACTGAAGCTTTCTTT.